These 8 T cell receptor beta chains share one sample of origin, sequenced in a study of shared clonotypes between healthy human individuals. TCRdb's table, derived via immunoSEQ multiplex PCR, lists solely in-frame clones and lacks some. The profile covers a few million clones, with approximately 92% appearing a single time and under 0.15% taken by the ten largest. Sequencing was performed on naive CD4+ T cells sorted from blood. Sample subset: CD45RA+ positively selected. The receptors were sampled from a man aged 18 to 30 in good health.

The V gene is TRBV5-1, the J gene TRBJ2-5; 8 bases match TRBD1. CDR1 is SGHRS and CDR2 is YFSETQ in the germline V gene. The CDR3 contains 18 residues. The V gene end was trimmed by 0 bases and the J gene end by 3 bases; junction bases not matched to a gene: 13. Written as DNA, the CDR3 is TGCGCCAGCAGCTTGGTACCTTCGGGACAGGACAAAAAAGAGACCCAGTACTTC. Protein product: CASSLVPSGQDKKETQYF.

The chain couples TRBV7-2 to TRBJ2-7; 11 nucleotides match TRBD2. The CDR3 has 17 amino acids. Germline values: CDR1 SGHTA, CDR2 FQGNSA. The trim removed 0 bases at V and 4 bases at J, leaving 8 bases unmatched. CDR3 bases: TGTGCCAGCAGCTTAGCGCTTCCAACTAGCGGGAGTTACGAGCAGTACTTC. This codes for CASSLALPTSGSYEQYF.

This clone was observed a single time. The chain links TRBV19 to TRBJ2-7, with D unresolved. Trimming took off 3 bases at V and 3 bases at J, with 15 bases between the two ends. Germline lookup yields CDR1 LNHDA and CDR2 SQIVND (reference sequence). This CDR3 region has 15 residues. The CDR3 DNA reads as TGTGCCAGTAGTATTCCTGGGTTGGGCGGCTACGAGCAGTACTTC. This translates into CASSIPGLGGYEQYF.

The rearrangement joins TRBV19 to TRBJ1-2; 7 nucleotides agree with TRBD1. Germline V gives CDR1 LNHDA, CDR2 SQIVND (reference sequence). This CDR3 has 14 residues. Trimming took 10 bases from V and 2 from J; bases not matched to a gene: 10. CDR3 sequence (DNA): TGTGCCACCCACCCGACAGGGACAAACTATGGCTACACCTTC. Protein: CATHPTGTNYGYTF. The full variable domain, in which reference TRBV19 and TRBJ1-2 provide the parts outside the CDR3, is DGGITQSPKYLFRKEGQNVTLSCEQNLNHDAMYWYRQDPGQGLRLIYYSQIVNDFQKGDIAEGYSVSREKKESFPLTVTSAQKNPTAFYLCATHPTGTNYGYTFGSGTRLTVV.

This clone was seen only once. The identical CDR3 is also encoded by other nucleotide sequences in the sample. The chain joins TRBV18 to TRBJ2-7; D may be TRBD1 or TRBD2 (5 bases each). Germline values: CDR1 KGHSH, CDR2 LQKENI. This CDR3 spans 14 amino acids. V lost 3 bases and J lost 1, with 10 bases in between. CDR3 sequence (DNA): TGTGCCAGCTCACCGGGGACGGTTTCCTACGAGCAGTACTTC. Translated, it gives CASSPGTVSYEQYF.

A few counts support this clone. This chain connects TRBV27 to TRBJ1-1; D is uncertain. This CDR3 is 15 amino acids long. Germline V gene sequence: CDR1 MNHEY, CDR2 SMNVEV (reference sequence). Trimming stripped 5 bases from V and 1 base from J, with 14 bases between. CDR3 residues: CASSHQNPGNTEAFF. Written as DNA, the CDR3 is TGTGCCAGCAGTCACCAGAATCCAGGGAACACTGAAGCTTTCTTT.

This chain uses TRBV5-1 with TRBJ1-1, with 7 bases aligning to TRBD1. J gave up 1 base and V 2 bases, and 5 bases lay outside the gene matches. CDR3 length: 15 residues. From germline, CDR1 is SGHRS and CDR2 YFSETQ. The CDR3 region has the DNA TGCGCCAGCAGCTTTGGACAGGCTCGGAACACTGAAGCTTTCTTT. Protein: CASSFGQARNTEAFF. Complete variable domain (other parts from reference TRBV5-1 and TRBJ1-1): KAGVTQTPRYLIKTRGQQVTLSCSPISGHRSVSWYQQTPGQGLQFLFEYFSETQRNKGNFPGRFSGRQFSNSRSEMNVSTLELGDSALYLCASSFGQARNTEAFFGQGTRLTVV.

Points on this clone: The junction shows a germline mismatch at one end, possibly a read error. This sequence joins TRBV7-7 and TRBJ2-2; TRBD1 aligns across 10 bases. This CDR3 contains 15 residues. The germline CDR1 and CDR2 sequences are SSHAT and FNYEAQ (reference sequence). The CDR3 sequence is CASSRDRGMSGELFF. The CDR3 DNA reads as TGTGCTAGCAGCCGGGACAGGGGTATGTCCGGGGAGCTGTTTTTT.